The next 21 T cell receptor beta chains were all read from a single sample in a study of spatial heterogeneity in lung cancer (dated by TCRdb to the late 2010s). Reading the label with the study, this specimen's time point is: sample taken at primary tumor resection. TCR sequencing used whole RNA extracted from tumor and nontumor lung tissue, or from cryopreserved PBMC samples, without cell sorting. The method behind the library was 5' RACE. Sequenced on a NextSeq 500. TCRdb's own reprocessing of the public reads used fastp at Q25 and MiXCR and kept productive beta chains. Rows matching on CDR3 protein sequence are summarized as one entry with the most common DNA and genes. The sample table holds tens of thousands of distinct CDR3 sequences, of which 15% to 25% were seen once. The ten largest account for roughly 6.2% of the sample. Sequencing used PBMCs, obtained at surgery. The receptor set was obtained from a male donor with early-stage non-small cell lung cancer.

Points on this clonotype: One end of the junction is discordant with germline, which a read error may explain. This chain uses TRBV7-2 with TRBJ1-1, with 8 bases identical to TRBD1. Germline V gives CDR1 SGHTA, CDR2 FQGNSA. This CDR3 is 15 amino acids long. This chain's CDR3 is CASTLTQGGHTEAFF. CDR3 nucleotide sequence: TGTGCCAGCACCTTAACACAGGGGGGGCACACTGAAGCTTTCTTT.

This clonotype was counted between two and nine times. The rearrangement links TRBV28 to TRBJ2-3, with D perhaps matching TRBD2 (5 bases). CDR1 is MDHEN and CDR2 is SYDVKM in the germline V gene. There are 15 residues in the CDR3. With 3 bases removed from V and 6 bases from J, the gap between germline ends came to 16 bases. In DNA form, the CDR3 reads TGTGCCAGCAGTTTCTTCAGGACTGGCCCCGATACGCAGTATTTT. Encoded protein: CASSFFRTGPDTQYF.

Comments on this clonotype: The junction differs from germline at one of its ends, possibly a read error. The CDR3: CTSSLAGQGNQPQHF. The DNA for the CDR3 is TGTACCAGCAGCTTAGCCGGGCAGGGCAATCAGCCCCAGCATTTT. The rearrangement joins TRBV7-8 to TRBJ1-5, with D unresolved. The germline CDR1 and CDR2 sequences are SGHVS and FQNEAQ. The CDR3 runs 15 residues.

The chain employs TRBV11-2 and TRBJ2-4; TRBD1 might be the D (5 bases). Per germline, CDR1 SGHAT and CDR2 FQNNGV. The CDR3 loop spans 17 amino acids. V gave up 4 bases and J gave up 1 base, with 17 bases separating them. The CDR3 is CASSSRDSSAAKNIQYF. The CDR3 DNA reads as TGTGCCAGCAGCTCCCGAGACAGCAGCGCCGCCAAAAACATTCAGTACTTC.

The rearrangement links TRBV27 to TRBJ1-1, with 9 bases lining up with TRBD1. CDR3 size: 16 residues. With V trimmed by 3 bases and J by 1 base, 6 bases remained unmatched. In germline, CDR1 is MNHEY, CDR2 SMNVEV (reference sequence). CDR3: CASSFQGTGRNTEAFF. CDR3 nucleotide sequence: TGTGCCAGCAGTTTCCAAGGGACAGGGAGGAACACTGAAGCTTTCTTT.

This chain uses TRBV20-1 with TRBJ1-4; 12 bases match TRBD1. J lost 13 bases, V lost 5 bases, and 8 bases had no gene match. The CDR3 length is 13 residues. Germline V gene data show CDR1 as DFQATT and CDR2 as SNEGSKA (reference sequence). Here the CDR3 reads CSAPGTGGSGLFF. CDR3 DNA: TGCAGTGCTCCGGGGACAGGGGGCAGTGGACTGTTTTTT.

This clonotype was seen repeatedly, ten times or more. The chain carries TRBV29-1 and TRBJ1-6; D is uncertain. The CDR3 length is 13 residues. CDR1 and CDR2 (germline): SQVTM, ANQGSEA. Trimming took off 4 bases at V and 5 bases at J, with 9 bases between the two ends. The CDR3 DNA reads TGCAGCGTTGTAGAACAAAATAATTCACCCCTCCACTTT. Its translation: CSVVEQNNSPLHF.

The table lists this clonotype with a few counts. The chain joins TRBV7-8 to TRBJ2-4; tentatively, D is TRBD1 (7 bases). This CDR3 is 18 amino acids long. V was clipped by 4 bases and J by 13 bases, with 32 bases between them. Germline values: CDR1 SGHVS, CDR2 FQNEAQ. CDR3 coding DNA: TGTGCCAGCAGCTCGACAGCCGTAGGGGGCGCGGGAAGGCCAGTCCAGTACTTC. Its translation is CASSSTAVGGAGRPVQYF.

The chain uses TRBV7-3 and TRBJ2-1; D perhaps matches TRBD2 (6 bases). CDR3 size: 13 residues. CDR1 SGHTA and CDR2 FQGTGA come from the germline V gene. The V end lost 4 bases, the J end lost 15 bases, and 19 bases lay between the germline ends. This CDR3 is CASSSRDSSRLFF. CDR3 in DNA: TGTGCCAGCAGCTCGCGGGACTCCTCCCGACTGTTCTTC.

The rearrangement links TRBV7-9 to TRBJ2-5; 8 bases map to TRBD2. V shed 6 bases, J shed 5 bases, and the junction held 5 bases outside the gene matches. The CDR3 has 13 amino acids. Germline CDR1 is SEHNR and CDR2 is FQNEAQ (reference sequence). The CDR3 region is CASSPGLVETQYF. The CDR3 coding sequence is TGTGCCAGCAGTCCGGGACTAGTGGAGACCCAGTACTTC.

This clonotype showed up just a few times. The chain has TRBV12-3 or TRBV12-4 and TRBJ1-4, with TRBD1 as a possible D gene (6 bases). Trimming removed 7 bases at V and 7 bases at J, with 16 bases between. The CDR3 is 14 amino acids. The CDR3 is CASNGGRFSEKLFF. The CDR3 region has the DNA TGTGCCAGCAATGGGGGGCGGTTCTCTGAAAAACTGTTTTTT.

The chain joins TRBV6-2 or TRBV6-3 to TRBJ1-3; the D gene is possibly TRBD1 (5 bases). The CDR3 totals 16 residues. V was shortened by 7 bases and J by 1 base, with 17 bases between the two germline ends. CDR1 MNHEY and CDR2 SVGEGT come from the germline V gene. The CDR3 spells CASTNGGRISGNTIYF. Here the CDR3 DNA reads TGTGCCAGCACCAATGGGGGACGGATTTCTGGAAACACCATATATTTT.

V usage is TRBV5-1 and J usage is TRBJ2-2; maybe TRBD1 (6 bases). From germline, CDR1 is SGHRS and CDR2 YFSETQ. This CDR3 comprises 14 residues. The germline V and J ends were trimmed by 5 bases and 2 bases, with 10 bases remaining between them. The CDR3: CASRPDRNTGELFF. CDR3 in DNA: TGCGCCAGCAGACCGGACAGAAACACCGGGGAGCTGTTTTTT. Filled out from reference TRBV5-1 and TRBJ2-2, the complete variable domain reads KAGVTQTPRYLIKTRGQQVTLSCSPISGHRSVSWYQQTPGQGLQFLFEYFSETQRNKGNFPGRFSGRQFSNSRSEMNVSTLELGDSALYLCASRPDRNTGELFFGEGSRLTVL.

This clonotype came up a few times. In DNA, the CDR3 is TGTGCCAGCAGCTTCCAGGGGAATGGAGAGACCCAGTACTTC. This encodes CASSFQGNGETQYF. The chain links TRBV7-2 to TRBJ2-5, with D tentatively TRBD1 (6 bases). V was cut by 3 bases and J by 4 bases, with 12 bases left in between. The length of the CDR3 is 14 residues. CDR1 and CDR2 (germline): SGHTA, FQGNSA. Together with reference TRBV7-2 and TRBJ2-5, the CDR3 gives the full variable domain: GAGVSQSPSNKVTEKGKDVELRCDPISGHTALYWYRQSLGQGLEFLIYFQGNSAPDKSGLPSDRFSAERTGGSVSTLTIQRTQQEDSAVYLCASSFQGNGETQYFGPGTRLLVL.

This clonotype is deemed medium-sized. V and J are TRBV7-2 and TRBJ1-5; 7 positions agree with TRBD1. V shed 1 base and J 5 bases; nucleotides not matched to a gene: 5. The CDR3 covers 15 residues. The germline gives CDR1 SGHTA, CDR2 FQGNSA. CDR3 residues: CASSLVGQSDQPQHF. Here the CDR3 DNA reads TGTGCCAGCAGCTTAGTGGGACAGTCCGATCAGCCCCAGCATTTT.

This clonotype appeared many times. The genes are TRBV5-1 and TRBJ2-6; D remains unclear. Trimming cost V 7 bases and J 2 bases, with 7 bases left between them. The CDR3 loop spans 13 amino acids. Germline V gene data show CDR1 as SGHRS and CDR2 as YFSETQ. DNA for the CDR3: TGCGCCAGCGAGGCCCCTGGGGCCAACGTCCTGACTTTC. Encoded protein: CASEAPGANVLTF.

This clonotype has a single count. This chain uses TRBV27 with TRBJ2-2; no clear D gene. The CDR3 is 14 amino acids. The germline gives CDR1 MNHEY, CDR2 SMNVEV (reference sequence). V dropped 5 bases and J dropped 0 bases, with 7 bases sitting between them. CDR3 in amino acids: CASSLTTNTGELFF. The CDR3 DNA reads as TGTGCCAGCAGTCTGACAACGAACACCGGGGAGCTGTTTTTT.

V and J are TRBV20-1 and TRBJ2-7; D not resolved. The length of the CDR3 is 12 residues. V was clipped by 6 bases and J by 2 bases, with 11 bases between them. CDR1 is DFQATT, CDR2 SNEGSKA, per germline (reference sequence). This chain's CDR3 is CSATHNPYEQYF. The CDR3 bases are TGCAGTGCGACTCACAACCCCTACGAGCAGTACTTC.

The CDR3 DNA sequence: TGTGCCAGCAGTCGCTCGGGGGGCGGGGATACGCAGTATTTT. It encodes CASSRSGGGDTQYF. The chain uses TRBV12-3 or TRBV12-4 and TRBJ2-3; D may be TRBD2 (7 bases). Trimming removed 5 bases from V and 6 bases from J, with 15 bases in between. The CDR3 spans 14 residues.

This rearrangement joins TRBV12-3 or TRBV12-4 to TRBJ2-5; D is ambiguous. V lost 1 base, J lost 5 bases, and 8 bases lay in between. The CDR3 spans 13 residues. CDR3 nucleotides: TGTGCCAGCAGTTTAGGCCAGATGGAGACCCAGTACTTC. Translation: CASSLGQMETQYF.

The J gene is TRBJ2-3, the V gene TRBV18; 9 nucleotides match TRBD1. Looked up from germline, CDR1 is KGHSH and CDR2 is LQKENI. The V segment lost 7 bases and the J segment 0 bases; nucleotides outside the gene matches: 2. The CDR3 runs to 14 residues. The CDR3 loop is CASWDRDSTDTQYF. CDR3 DNA sequence: TGTGCCAGCTGGGACAGGGACAGCACAGATACGCAGTATTTT.